Described below is a single TCR beta chain sequence and its context. This clonotype is medium-sized (0.01 to 0.1%). Its specific antigen is unknown. Base qualities are not recorded, but no much larger clone differs from it by a single base. This specimen comes from a study of T cells generated in artificial thymic organoids (dated by TCRdb to between 2016 and 2019). Describing the broader study: In some experiments, thymic T cells were further FACS-purified to deplete CD4 immature single positive or double positive precursors. Displayed repertoire sequencing data were described as representative of three independent experiments. TCR alpha and beta CDR3 repertoires of in vitro artificial thymic organoid-derived CD8 single positive T cells were compared with thymic and peripheral blood naive CD8 T cells.

The germline V gene yields SGHRS for CDR1 and YFSETQ for CDR2. V is cut by 2 bases and J by 6 bases, and the space between the germline ends is 7 bases. The CDR3 sequence holds 12 residues, the cysteine and phenylalanine included. Only the CDR3 region is kept as DNA, spanning 36 bases read in frame from base 1. The research as a whole found: Physiological TCR clonotype diversity, comparable to that of thymic and blood naive CD8 T cells, was observed in organoid-derived CD8 single positive T cells.

Separate semi-nested PCR amplifications were run for the TCRalpha and TCRbeta libraries, using Advantage 2 and reverse primers located in the TRAC or TRBC constant regions. Between roughly 3.5 and 500 ng of total RNA was used as input for first-strand cDNA synthesis. TCR cDNA libraries were generated by 5'-RACE using the SMARTer PCR cDNA Synthesis kit, with a poly-dT primer for first-strand synthesis. The semi-nested reverse primers in the constant regions carried 5-nucleotide sample-specific barcodes, and the PCR products were cleaned up with the Zymo DNA Clean and Concentrator-5 kit. Up to ten barcoded samples were pooled, ligated to Illumina adaptors and sequenced as 2 x 150 bp paired-end reads on an Illumina MiSeq. Per the source publication's procedure: Demultiplexed reads were aligned with BLAT to a custom library of all human TRAV, TRAJ, TRBV, TRBD and TRBJ combinations from IMGT. The best BLAT hits were picked using pslCDnaFilter (-maxAligns=1, -ignoreIntrons), and custom Perl scripts were used to calculate clonotype frequencies. TCRdb trimmed public reads at Q25 via fastp, called clones via MiXCR and kept in-frame beta chains. Each entry merges the rows of one CDR3 protein and shows their most common DNA and genes. The V and J calls and clone size come from TCRdb's table, not from the authors' own analysis. The sample yields under 2,500 distinct CDR3 sequences; around 11% were counted once. Less than 3% of the sample is in the top ten clones.

Primary CD8+ T cells were enriched with magnetic beads using the Miltenyi CD8+ T cell Isolation Kit. Organoid and thymic CD3+TCRalphabeta+CD8 single positive T cells were FACS sorted before RNA extraction. For each sample, total RNA was purified from about 40,000 to 200,000 sorted cells using the RNeasy Micro kit, and RNA quality was assessed on an Agilent RNA 6000 Nano chip. Thymic fragments were dissected, disrupted by pipetting and passed through a 70 um strainer to release thymocytes. The specimen was naive CD8+ T cells from the thymus. The sample's cell subset or site label is to be understood as: CD3+TCRalphabeta+CD8SP T cells; for blood, CD45RO-CCR7+ naive CD8+ T cells. This clonotype was obtained from a human donor who gave cord blood stem cells for thymic organoid culture, a cardiac surgery patient who gave postnatal thymus, or a blood donor (not recorded which). In this chain, TRBV5-1 is recombined with TRBJ2-3; no D segment can be confidently identified. The nucleotide sequence is given as TGCGCCAGCAGCTTATCTGGGGATACGCAGTATTTT. Its product reads: CASSLSGDTQYF. The reference TRBV5-1 and TRBJ2-3 proteins fill in what lies around the CDR3, so the full variable domain reads KAGVTQTPRYLIKTRGQQVTLSCSPISGHRSVSWYQQTPGQGLQFLFEYFSETQRNKGNFPGRFSGRQFSNSRSEMNVSTLELGDSALYLCASSLSGDTQYFGPGTRLTVL.